These T cell receptor beta chains were read from a single sample in a study of chemoradiotherapy in HPV16-positive cancers. The assay was immunoSEQ multiplex PCR, and TCRdb's table has in-frame clones only and misses some. The table shows almost 15,000 clones, with about 91% occurring only once. The material was blood, obtained from a patient who underwent chemoradiotherapy. Receptors originate from a human donor with HPV-associated anogenital cancer. CDR3s include the opening cysteine and the closing phenylalanine or tryptophan. A D gene is named only where the DNA matches it firmly. A clone size is listed for some rows: how often the clone was seen (once, few, many), or a class if it is expanded.

V gene	clone size	D gene	J gene	CDR3 DNA	CDR3 protein
TRBV19	.	.	TRBJ1-6	TGTGCCAGTAGTATTTCGGGAAACTATAATTCACCCCTCCACTTT	CASSISGNYNSPLHF
TRBV27	.	.	TRBJ1-1	TGTGCCAGCAGTTTGTCGACGAACACTGAAGCTTTCTTT	CASSLSTNTEAFF
TRBV25-1	.	.	TRBJ2-7	TGTGCCAGCAGTGACCCAATGACAGACGAGCAGTACTTC	CASSDPMTDEQYF
TRBV4-1	once	TRBD1	TRBJ2-7	TGCGCCAGCAGCCAAGGGACAGGCGATAGGTACGAGCAGTACTTC	CASSQGTGDRYEQYF
TRBV6-9	once	TRBD2	TRBJ2-1	TGTGCCAGCAGTTACTCGGCTAGCGGGAGTTATGAGCAGTTCTTC	CASSYSASGSYEQFF
TRBV27	.	TRBD1	TRBJ1-1	TGTGCCAGCAGTCCCCAGAGACAGGGAAACACTGAAGCTTTCTTT	CASSPQRQGNTEAFF
TRBV4-2	.	.	TRBJ1-5	TGTGCCAGCAGCCTCATGGGGCAGGGAAATCAGCCCCAGCATTTT	CASSLMGQGNQPQHF
TRBV19	.	.	TRBJ1-1	TGTGCCAGTAGTAATTTTGATTCCCGTGGGGAAGCTTTCTTT	CASSNFDSRGEAFF
TRBV6-1	.	.	TRBJ1-1	TGTGCCAGCAGTGCAAAAGCTTTCTTT	CASSAKAFF
TRBV19	.	TRBD2	TRBJ2-1	TGTGCCAGTAGTTCGGGAGGGGATTACAATGAGCAGTTCTTC	CASSSGGDYNEQFF
TRBV11-3	.	.	TRBJ2-2	TGTGCCAGCAGTCCCGGGACAATTAACACCGGGGAGCTGTTTTTT	CASSPGTINTGELFF
TRBV7-9	.	.	TRBJ1-5	TGTGCCAGCAGCCTCTACGACCCAGGGTGGGTCAATCAGCCCCAGCATTTT	CASSLYDPGWVNQPQHF
TRBV27	.	TRBD1	TRBJ1-2	TGTGCCAGCAGTCCGCCGTCCGGGACAGGAAACTATGGCTACACCTTC	CASSPPSGTGNYGYTF
TRBV10-1	.	TRBD1	TRBJ2-4	TGCGCCAGCAGTGAGTCCGGGACAGGGATAGCCAAAAACATTCAGTACTTC	CASSESGTGIAKNIQYF
TRBV2	.	.	TRBJ1-2	TGTGCCACCAGCGTCCCTCCGTCTAACTATGGCTACACCTTC	CATSVPPSNYGYTF
TRBV7-6	.	.	TRBJ1-5	TGTGCCAGCAGCTTAACGGACGGTCAGCCCCAGCATTTT	CASSLTDGQPQHF
TRBV5-4	.	.	TRBJ2-3	TGTGCCAGCAGACCTGACAGAGCTAGCACAGATACGCAGTATTTT	CASRPDRASTDTQYF
TRBV19	.	.	TRBJ2-7	TGTGCCAGTAGTATAGTGGTTCAATCCTACGAGCAGTACTTC	CASSIVVQSYEQYF
TRBV2	once	TRBD1	TRBJ1-1	TGTGCCAGCAGTGAAGTCCGGACAGGTTTGAACACTGAAGCTTTCTTT	CASSEVRTGLNTEAFF
TRBV2	.	.	TRBJ1-3	TGTGCCAGCATTGGGACGCAAACTCTCTCTGGAAACACCATATATTTT	CASIGTQTLSGNTIYF
TRBV5-1	once	.	TRBJ2-7	TGCGCCAGCAGCTTAAGCGGACAGAACTACGAGCAGTACTTC	CASSLSGQNYEQYF
TRBV4-2	.	TRBD2	TRBJ2-3	TGTGCCAGCAGCCAAGCAAGCGGGATGGGCACAGATACGCAGTATTTT	CASSQASGMGTDTQYF
TRBV30	.	.	TRBJ1-4	TGTGCCTGGAGTGTTGGGGGATCTAATGAAAAACTGTTTTTT	CAWSVGGSNEKLFF
TRBV19	few	.	TRBJ2-7	TGTGCCAGTAGTATAATGGTTCAATCCTACGAGCAGTACTTC	CASSIMVQSYEQYF
TRBV28	.	.	TRBJ2-2	TGTGCCAGCAGTGCCCCGAGCCTGAACACCGGGGAGCTGTTTTTT	CASSAPSLNTGELFF
TRBV11-2	.	.	TRBJ2-1	TGTGCCAGCAGCTTAGAGGTCAGAAGGAGGACCTACAATGAGCAGTTCTTC	CASSLEVRRRTYNEQFF
TRBV4-2	.	.	TRBJ1-2	TGTGCCAGCAGCCAGGATCCGATGTCTGGCTACACCTTC	CASSQDPMSGYTF
TRBV28	.	.	TRBJ1-5	TGTGCCAGCAGTCCCAGGACAGTATATAGCAATCAGCCCCAGCATTTT	CASSPRTVYSNQPQHF
TRBV21-1	.	.	TRBJ2-2	TGTGCCAGCAGCATAGTCCTCTTGAACACCGGGGAGCTGTTTTTT	CASSIVLLNTGELFF
TRBV7-9	few	TRBD2	TRBJ2-1	TGTGCCAGCAGAAACCTAGCGGGAGGGCCCCTTCGTGAGCAGTTCTTC	CASRNLAGGPLREQFF
TRBV27	.	TRBD2	TRBJ2-1	TGTGCCAGCAGTTTAGCCTCCGGGACTAGAGTCTTAGATGAGCAGTTCTTC	CASSLASGTRVLDEQFF
TRBV30	.	.	TRBJ1-1	TGTGCCTGGGGGACGGTGAACACTGAAGCTTTCTTT	CAWGTVNTEAFF
TRBV2	once	.	TRBJ2-1	TGTGCCAGCAGTGGATTAGAGGGCGATGAGCAGTTCTTC	CASSGLEGDEQFF
TRBV28	.	.	TRBJ1-1	TGTGCCAGCAGTTTTCTCGGCCTTACCCCCTCTAACACTGAAGCTTTCTTT	CASSFLGLTPSNTEAFF
TRBV27	.	TRBD1	TRBJ1-2	TGTGCCAGCAGTTTGTCGGGACAGGGGTATGGCTACACCTTC	CASSLSGQGYGYTF
TRBV6-6	.	.	TRBJ2-5	TGTGCCAGCAGTTACTCCGGTCAGGCCGGAGAGACCCAGTACTTC	CASSYSGQAGETQYF
TRBV28	.	TRBD2	TRBJ2-5	TGTGCCAGCAGTTTCAAAAGGACTAGCGGGAGGCGAGAGACCCAGTACTTC	CASSFKRTSGRRETQYF
TRBV28	.	.	TRBJ1-5	TGTGCCAGCAGCCCGTACGTTGGTGGGCTGGGCAATCAGCCCCAGCATTTT	CASSPYVGGLGNQPQHF
TRBV6-5	.	.	TRBJ1-1	TGTGCCAGCAGCATGACAGAGAACACTGAAGCTTTCTTT	CASSMTENTEAFF
TRBV15	.	.	TRBJ1-5	TGTGCCACCAGCTCCTTGGGGGGAAATCAGCCCCAGCATTTT	CATSSLGGNQPQHF
TRBV11-2	once	.	TRBJ2-7	TGTGCCAGCAGCTTTCGGAACTACGAGCAGTACTTC	CASSFRNYEQYF
TRBV5-1	once	TRBD1	TRBJ1-2	TGCGCCAGCAGCTTACAACCTCAGGGGGGGTATGGCTACACCTTC	CASSLQPQGGYGYTF
TRBV11-1	.	.	TRBJ2-2	TGTGCCAGCAGCTTACGGGGGCGGCGGAACACCGGGGAGCTGTTTTTT	CASSLRGRRNTGELFF
TRBV6-1	.	.	TRBJ1-2	TGTGCCAGCAGTGGGGGAGCGGGGACTTTACGAGGCTACACCTTC	CASSGGAGTLRGYTF